A selection of T cell receptor beta chains follows, all from one sample in a study of OX40 agonist ivuxolimab in advanced cancers. Assay used: immunoSEQ multiplex PCR; TCRdb lists only in-frame clones, some missing. Seen here are approximately 25,000 clones, approximately 86% observed once, and the top ten hold 40% to 50%. The sequences come from CD4+ or CD8+ T cells sorted from blood, collected in a trial of the OX40 agonist ivuxolimab. The receptors were sampled from an adult with an advanced solid tumor such as melanoma, head and neck, liver or kidney cancer. The CDR3 runs from the conserved cysteine through the conserved F or W. The D gene is left open where the match is weak. Only some rows state a clone size, as once, few, many or a class for expanded clones.

v_gene	j_gene	d_gene	abundance	CDR3nt	CDR3aa
TRBV7-9	TRBJ1-2	TRBD1	-	TGTGCCAGCAGCTCCTCGACAGGGTTCATATATGGCTACACCTTC	CASSSSTGFIYGYTF
TRBV5-4	TRBJ2-7	-	-	TGTGCCAGCAGCCCGGCGGACCGACCCTACGAGCAGTACTTC	CASSPADRPYEQYF
TRBV2	TRBJ1-5	-	-	TGTGCCAGCAGTGAAATGTCGGGGGATCAGCCCCAGCATTTT	CASSEMSGDQPQHF
TRBV30	TRBJ2-1	TRBD2	-	TGTGCCTGGACCAAACTAGCGGGAGGGTACAATGAGCAGTTCTTC	CAWTKLAGGYNEQFF
TRBV6-5	TRBJ2-1	-	-	TGTGCCAGCGGCCCGAATGAGCAGTTCTTC	CASGPNEQFF
TRBV7-9	TRBJ2-1	-	-	TGTGCCAGCACCCCCTTACAGAGAAATGAGCAGTTCTTC	CASTPLQRNEQFF
TRBV5-6	TRBJ1-1	-	-	TGTGCCAGCAGCTTGGACAGCGAAGTTTCCGAAGCTTTCTTT	CASSLDSEVSEAFF
TRBV5-1	TRBJ2-1	-	-	TGCGCCAGCAGCTTGGTTCCTGTCGCCAATGAGCAGTTCTTC	CASSLVPVANEQFF
TRBV6-4	TRBJ2-5	TRBD1	-	TGTGCCAGCACCTTAGGGGGCAGGGAAGCAGAGACCCAGTACTTC	CASTLGGREAETQYF
TRBV15	TRBJ2-3	TRBD2	-	TGTGCCACCAGCGGCCCGAGCGGGGGGGCCAGGGATACGCAGTATTTT	CATSGPSGGARDTQYF
TRBV5-1	TRBJ2-7	TRBD2	-	TGCGCCAGCAGCGTTTCCCGGGGGGCCTACGAGCAGTACTTC	CASSVSRGAYEQYF
TRBV5-1	TRBJ2-5	TRBD2	-	TGCGCCAGCAGCTTGGTACTAGCGGGGCCCCGGGACTTC	CASSLVLAGPRDF
TRBV6-5	TRBJ2-5	-	-	TGTGCCAGCAGTCCCACTCGGACAGGGAGGGCGACCCAGTACTTC	CASSPTRTGRATQYF
TRBV27	TRBJ2-1	TRBD2	-	TGTGCCAGCTCTAGCGGGGCCATCTACAATGAGCAGTTCTTC	CASSSGAIYNEQFF
TRBV7-6	TRBJ2-7	TRBD1	-	TGTGCCAGCAGCCTCGGGACAGGCCCCTACGAGCAGTACTTC	CASSLGTGPYEQYF
TRBV29-1	TRBJ1-2	-	-	TGCAGCGTTGAGTCCGAAGACTATGGCTACACCTTC	CSVESEDYGYTF
TRBV19	TRBJ2-5	TRBD2	medium-sized	TGTGCCAGCCGGACTAGCGGAGGTGGAGAGACCCAGTACTTC	CASRTSGGGETQYF
TRBV5-1	TRBJ2-1	-	-	TGCGCCAGCAGCTTGACCCAGGGGGGCTACAATGAGCAGTTCTTC	CASSLTQGGYNEQFF
TRBV4-1	TRBJ2-7	-	-	TGCGCCAGCAGCCAAGATATGAGGGGACACGAGCAGTACTTC	CASSQDMRGHEQYF
TRBV5-1	TRBJ1-1	TRBD1	-	TGCGCCAGCAGCTTTTATCAGGGGGCTGGCACTGAAGCTTTCTTT	CASSFYQGAGTEAFF
TRBV28	TRBJ2-2	-	-	TGTGCCAGCAGTTTCCTTGGTACAGGGACCCACACCGGGGAGCTGTTTTTT	CASSFLGTGTHTGELFF
TRBV7-9	TRBJ2-7	-	-	TGTGCCAGCAGCTTAGACTCAAACAACTACGAGCAGTACTTC	CASSLDSNNYEQYF
TRBV4-1	TRBJ1-4	-	few	TGCGCCAGCAGCCAGGTCGGCCTTAATGAAAAACTGTTTTTT	CASSQVGLNEKLFF
TRBV5-4	TRBJ2-7	TRBD1	once	TGTGCCAGCAGCTCGGGACAGACCTACGAGCAGTACTTC	CASSSGQTYEQYF
TRBV11-2	TRBJ2-1	TRBD2	-	TGTGCCAGCAGCTTGGGACTAGCTGTCTACAATGAGCAGTTCTTC	CASSLGLAVYNEQFF
TRBV6-5	TRBJ1-2	TRBD1	-	TGTGCCAGCAGCTACGGGGGACAGGGGGACTATGGCTACACCTTC	CASSYGGQGDYGYTF
TRBV5-1	TRBJ2-7	-	-	TGCGCCAGCAGCCAGGACAGTTCCTACGAGCAGTACTTC	CASSQDSSYEQYF
TRBV5-5	TRBJ1-5	TRBD1	-	TGTGCCAGCAGCCCGGGACAGAAAAATCAGCCCCAGCATTTT	CASSPGQKNQPQHF
TRBV9	TRBJ2-1	-	-	TGTGCCAGCAGCCCCCGGGACGGGTACAATGAGCAGTTCTTC	CASSPRDGYNEQFF
TRBV7-6	TRBJ2-3	-	-	TGTGCCAGCAGCTTTGTAAGCGCTGGAGATACGCAGTATTTT	CASSFVSAGDTQYF
TRBV27	TRBJ1-3	-	once	TGTGCCAGCAGTTTAAGGGCAGGTTCCTCTGGAAACACCATATATTTT	CASSLRAGSSGNTIYF